The 24 T cell receptor beta chains below were found in one sample sequenced in a study of blood T cell repertoires in COVID-19. Sequenced by immunoSEQ multiplex PCR; TCRdb stores in-frame clones only, minus some. This sample has around 170,000 clones, with approximately 82% found just once. The source material was peripheral blood. The receptors shown here come from a man between 65 and 85 years old who had recovered from COVID-19.

The CDR3, as DNA: TGCGCCAGCAGCCAACGGGACACCGATAATTCACCCCTCCACTTT. It yields the protein CASSQRDTDNSPLHF. The rearrangement links TRBV4-3 to TRBJ1-6, with a tentative D call TRBD1 (6 bases). The CDR3 extends over 15 amino acids. V lost 2 bases to trimming and J lost 5 bases, with 10 bases between them. Looked up from germline, CDR1 is LGHNA and CDR2 is YSLEER.

The chain carries TRBV18 and TRBJ1-2, with 9 positions matching TRBD1. V lost 5 bases, J lost 4 bases, and 5 bases stayed unmatched. Germline values: CDR1 KGHSH, CDR2 LQKENI. The CDR3 totals 14 residues. The CDR3 DNA follows: TGTGCCAGCTCAGGGGACAGGGCCATCTATGGCTACACCTTC. Translated: CASSGDRAIYGYTF.

CDR3 protein: CASSFTGARRNSNQPQHF. DNA of the CDR3: TGTGCCAGCAGTTTTACAGGCGCGCGGCGGAATAGCAATCAGCCCCAGCATTTT. The V call is TRBV27, the J call TRBJ1-5, with D possibly matching TRBD1 (5 bases). The CDR3 extends over 18 amino acids. The V end was cut by 3 bases, the J end by 0 bases, with 18 bases between. CDR1 is MNHEY, CDR2 SMNVEV, per germline (reference sequence).

The gene calls are TRBV19 and TRBJ1-4; D might be TRBD1 (5 bases). The germline CDR1 and CDR2 sequences are LNHDA and SQIVND (reference sequence). The V gene lost 3 bases and the J gene lost 4 bases, with 9 bases spanning the gap. The CDR3 is 14 residues long. The CDR3 nucleotides are TGTGCCAGTAGTATGGGGCAGTTTAATGAAAAACTGTTTTTT. This encodes CASSMGQFNEKLFF.

V gene TRBV30 combines with J gene TRBJ2-7, with TRBD2 matching 14 bases. The CDR3 sequence is 19 residues long. Losses at the gene ends were 3 bases for V and 0 bases for J; bases not matched to a gene: 13. The germline gives CDR1 GTSNPN, CDR2 SVGIG (reference sequence). The CDR3 DNA sequence: TGTGCCTGGAGACCGCCGGGACTAGCGGGAGACTTGTCCTCCTACGAGCAGTACTTC. Its protein product is CAWRPPGLAGDLSSYEQYF. The variable domain in full, completed from reference TRBV30 and TRBJ2-7, reads SQTIHQWPATLVQPVGSPLSLECTVEGTSNPNLYWYRQAAGRGLQLLFYSVGIGQISSEVPQNLSASRPQDRQFILSSKKLLLSDSGFYLCAWRPPGLAGDLSSYEQYFGPGTRLTVT.

This clone was observed a handful of times. The same CDR3 can be traced to other DNA sequences in this sample. The V and J genes are TRBV18 and TRBJ1-1; D perhaps matches TRBD1 (5 bases). The ends were cut back, 3 bases at V and 3 bases at J, with 8 bases in the middle. Germline V gene sequence: CDR1 KGHSH, CDR2 LQKENI. The CDR3 runs to 13 residues. The DNA of the CDR3 is TGTGCCAGCTCACCCAGGGAGGACACTGAAGCTTTCTTT. Its protein is CASSPREDTEAFF.

The chain carries TRBV28 and TRBJ1-1, with D maybe TRBD1 (5 bases). Germline V gene lookup returns CDR1 MDHEN and CDR2 SYDVKM. The CDR3 totals 13 residues. V was shortened by 6 bases and J by 8 bases, with 16 bases between the two germline ends. DNA for the CDR3: TGTGCCAGCAGACCCACGATAGGGGTCGAAGCTTTCTTT. Translated: CASRPTIGVEAFF.

This clone was found once. The chain uses TRBV4-3 and TRBJ2-1; D remains unclear. The germline gives CDR1 LGHNA, CDR2 YSLEER. V was pared by 0 bases and J by 0 bases, with 27 bases between. The CDR3 length is 22 residues. CDR3 residues: CASSQDVLIPLSSRSSYNEQFF. The CDR3 bases are TGCGCCAGCAGCCAAGATGTTTTAATCCCACTGAGTTCAAGGAGCTCCTACAATGAGCAGTTCTTC.

The chain combines TRBV14 with TRBJ2-6, with TRBD1 matching 8 bases. Germline values: CDR1 SGHDN, CDR2 FVKESK. V was pared by 2 bases and J by 4 bases, with 7 bases of the junction left unmatched. The CDR3 consists of 17 residues. CDR3 in DNA: TGTGCCAGCAGCCAACCGACAGGGGCCCCAGGGGCCAACGTCCTGACTTTC. Translated: CASSQPTGAPGANVLTF.

The V gene is TRBV5-1, the J gene TRBJ1-4, with TRBD1 identical over 8 bases. Germline values: CDR1 SGHRS, CDR2 YFSETQ. Trimming removed 2 bases from V and 8 bases from J; junction bases left unmatched: 5. This CDR3 is built from 14 residues. CDR3: CASSFGQGREKLFF. The CDR3 coding sequence is TGCGCCAGCAGCTTCGGACAGGGACGGGAAAAACTGTTTTTT.

This chain uses TRBV6-1 with TRBJ1-6; tentatively, D is TRBD1 (6 bases). The ends were cut back, 3 bases at V and 7 bases at J, with 10 bases in the middle. CDR3 size: 14 residues. The germline CDR1 and CDR2 sequences are MNHNS and SASEGT. The chain's CDR3 is CASSEAGANSPLHF. DNA for the CDR3: TGTGCCAGCAGTGAGGCAGGGGCCAATTCACCCCTCCACTTT.

This chain joins TRBV30 and TRBJ1-3; D uncertain. CDR3 length: 13 residues. Germline CDR1 and CDR2: GTSNPN and SVGIG (reference sequence). With 4 bases removed from V and 3 bases from J, the gap between germline ends came to 10 bases. CDR3 loop: CAWISGVGNTIYF. CDR3 coding DNA: TGTGCCTGGATCTCCGGGGTTGGAAACACCATATATTTT.

This clone was counted once. The V call is TRBV28, the J call TRBJ2-5, with D maybe TRBD2 (6 bases). The CDR3 length is 13 residues. The germline gives CDR1 MDHEN, CDR2 SYDVKM. Trimming pared 5 bases from V and 4 bases from J, leaving 11 bases between. CDR3 residues: CASSPMGGETQYF. For the CDR3, the DNA is TGTGCCAGCAGTCCTATGGGGGGAGAGACCCAGTACTTC.

The chain joins TRBV3-1 (or the pseudogene TRBV3-2) to TRBJ2-7; D possibly corresponds to TRBD1 (7 bases). V dropped 4 bases and J dropped 0 bases, with 13 bases sitting between them. Germline V gene lookup returns CDR1 LGHDT and CDR2 YNNKEL (reference sequence). The CDR3 runs to 15 residues. DNA for the CDR3: TGTGCCAGCAGCCGGGGACAGACTAGCTCCTACGAGCAGTACTTC. It specifies CASSRGQTSSYEQYF.

The chain combines TRBV18 with TRBJ2-7; D possibly corresponds to TRBD2 (7 bases). CDR3 length equals 14 residues. CDR1 is KGHSH, CDR2 LQKENI, per germline. V was clipped by 5 bases and J by 6 bases, with 17 bases between them. CDR3 protein: CASSNPGAGAEQYF. CDR3 sequence (DNA): TGTGCCAGCTCAAACCCAGGTGCGGGGGCCGAGCAGTACTTC.

This clone came up a few times. The chain is built from TRBV10-2 and TRBJ2-3; 9 nucleotides line up with TRBD2. The V and J ends lost 6 bases and 0 bases, in that order; junction bases with no gene match: 1. The germline gives CDR1 WSHSY, CDR2 SAAADI. CDR3 length equals 14 residues. The CDR3 nucleotides read TGCGCCAGCAGGCTAGCGGGGAGCACAGATACGCAGTATTTT. It yields the protein CASRLAGSTDTQYF.

This rearrangement joins TRBV10-2 to TRBJ1-2, with D maybe TRBD1 (5 bases). This CDR3 has 14 residues. Trimming removed 3 bases at V and 0 bases at J, with 8 bases between. Germline values: CDR1 WSHSY, CDR2 SAAADI. In DNA, the CDR3 is TGCGCCAGCAGTGACAGGGCAGCTAACTATGGCTACACCTTC. Encoded protein: CASSDRAANYGYTF.

As for this clone: One junction end does not reproduce the germline sequence, and a read error may be involved. This chain connects TRBV7-7 to TRBJ2-5; 8 positions agree with TRBD1. From germline, CDR1 is SSHAT and CDR2 FNYEAQ (reference sequence). The CDR3 length is 13 residues. CDR3 DNA sequence: TGTGCTAGCAGCTTAGACAGGGGAGAGACCCAGTACTTC. This encodes CASSLDRGETQYF.

This chain uses TRBV7-8 with TRBJ2-3; 13 positions match TRBD2. The CDR3 is 19 amino acids. V gave up 0 bases and J gave up 1 base; unmatched junction bases: 7. Per germline, CDR1 SGHVS and CDR2 FQNEAQ. The CDR3 loop reads CASSLAGLAGVGGTDTQYF. CDR3 bases: TGTGCCAGCAGCTTAGCCGGACTAGCGGGAGTGGGAGGCACAGATACGCAGTATTTT.

Here the CDR3 DNA reads TGTGCCAGCAGCTTAACTAGCGTTGGGGAGCTGTTTTTT. Translating gives CASSLTSVGELFF. The chain employs TRBV7-3 and TRBJ2-2; the D gene is possibly TRBD2 (5 bases). Trimming took 0 bases from V and 8 from J, leaving 7 bases between them. In germline, CDR1 is SGHTA, CDR2 FQGTGA. The CDR3 runs 13 residues.

The gene calls are TRBV7-9 and TRBJ1-2; TRBD1 agrees at 12 bases. In germline, CDR1 is SEHNR, CDR2 FQNEAQ (reference sequence). Trimming cost V 4 bases and J 7 bases; bases outside gene matches: 16. The CDR3 length is 18 residues. This CDR3 reads CASSSGGRTGTGGFGYTF. The CDR3 DNA is TGTGCCAGCAGCTCAGGGGGTCGCACTGGGACAGGGGGCTTTGGCTACACCTTC.

The chain has TRBV3-1 (or the pseudogene TRBV3-2) and TRBJ1-1, with D tentatively TRBD1 (6 bases). The CDR3 has 14 amino acids. Germline CDR1 and CDR2: LGHDT and YNNKEL (reference sequence). V lost 4 bases, J lost 6 bases, and 15 bases lay in between. CDR3 nucleotides: TGTGCCAGCAGCCCCCAGGCAGGGGCATCTGAAGCTTTCTTT. It is translated as CASSPQAGASEAFF.

The genes are TRBV5-4 and TRBJ2-7; 12 positions match TRBD2. The CDR3 contains 17 residues. The J segment lost 6 bases and the V segment lost 5 bases, leaving 15 bases of the junction unmatched. Per the germline V gene, CDR1 is SGHNT and CDR2 is YYREEE (reference sequence). The chain's CDR3 is CASSRRTSGVTTGEQYF. In nucleotides, the CDR3 is TGTGCCAGCAGTCGCCGGACTAGCGGGGTGACTACAGGCGAGCAGTACTTC.

In its sample, this clone was seen once. V and J are TRBV2 and TRBJ2-7; no clear D. Between the trimmed V and J ends, which lost 3 bases and 0 bases, there was a span of 9 bases. This CDR3 has 14 residues. The germline CDR1 and CDR2 sequences are SNHLY and FYNNEI. Written as DNA, the CDR3 is TGTGCCAGCAGTGAGGTCAGGAACTCCTACGAGCAGTACTTC. Protein sequence: CASSEVRNSYEQYF.